This is a list of T cell receptor beta chains from one sample in a study of blood T cell repertoires in COVID-19. Sequenced by immunoSEQ multiplex PCR; TCRdb stores in-frame clones only, minus some. The repertoire holds under 150,000 clones, with about 91% as singletons. Source material: peripheral blood. The receptors were sampled from a human donor in a cohort sampled during active COVID-19. The CDR3 runs from the conserved cysteine through the conserved F or W. A D gene is named only where the DNA matches it firmly. Size values are once, few and many counts, or a class for expanded clones, and some rows have none.

v_call,j_call,cdr3_length,clone_size,d_call,cdr3_aa,cdr3_nt
TRBV29-1,TRBJ2-3,19,-,TRBD1,CSVVPGQGATETSTDTQYF,TGCAGCGTCGTCCCGGGACAGGGGGCAACTGAAACTAGCACAGATACGCAGTATTTT
TRBV10-3,TRBJ2-1,12,-,TRBD2,CATTGGAEEQFF,TGTGCCACCACCGGGGGGGCCGAAGAGCAGTTCTTC
TRBV6-5,TRBJ2-2,15,-,-,CASSYSQQGAGELFF,TGTGCCAGCAGTTACTCTCAACAGGGAGCCGGGGAGCTGTTTTTT
TRBV19,TRBJ2-7,16,few,TRBD1,CASRRSGTGSSYEQYF,TGTGCCAGTAGAAGGTCGGGGACAGGGAGCTCCTACGAGCAGTACTTC
TRBV30,TRBJ1-2,13,-,TRBD1,CAWSRDRPYGYTF,TGTGCCTGGAGTCGGGACAGGCCGTATGGCTACACCTTC
TRBV5-1,TRBJ2-3,14,-,-,CASSLRDRADTQYF,TGCGCCAGCAGCTTACGGGATAGGGCAGATACGCAGTATTTT
TRBV7-2,TRBJ2-1,15,-,-,CASSFSRGPYNEQFF,TGTGCCAGCAGCTTTTCCAGGGGACCTTACAATGAGCAGTTCTTC
TRBV25-1,TRBJ1-2,11,few,-,CASSETYGYTF,TGTGCCAGCAGTGAGACATATGGCTACACCTTC
TRBV27,TRBJ1-2,13,once,TRBD1,CASSLGQLYGYTF,TGTGCCAGCAGTCTGGGACAGCTCTATGGCTACACCTTC
TRBV18,TRBJ1-1,14,-,TRBD1,CASSRGQGITEAFF,TGTGCCAGCTCCCGTGGACAGGGGATAACTGAAGCTTTCTTT
TRBV27,TRBJ2-3,15,-,-,CASSLNGRSTDTQYF,TGTGCCAGCAGTTTAAACGGCAGGAGCACAGATACGCAGTATTTT
TRBV29-1,TRBJ1-5,12,-,-,CSVESEGQPQHF,TGCAGCGTTGAATCAGAGGGTCAGCCCCAGCATTTT
TRBV7-8,TRBJ1-6,16,-,TRBD1,CASSLVDRGIDSPLHF,TGTGCCAGCAGCTTAGTGGACAGGGGGATTGATTCACCCCTCCACTTT
TRBV7-8,TRBJ1-2,15,-,-,CASSLERGQNYGYTF,TGTGCCAGCAGCTTAGAGAGAGGGCAAAACTATGGCTACACCTTC
TRBV10-3,TRBJ1-5,15,-,-,CAISESDRSNQPQHF,TGTGCCATCAGTGAGTCCGACAGGAGCAATCAGCCCCAGCATTTT
TRBV4-2,TRBJ2-7,15,-,TRBD1,CASSQVGQGAYEQYF,TGTGCCAGCAGCCAAGTTGGACAGGGGGCCTACGAGCAGTACTTC